Below, 14 T cell receptor beta chains from the same sample are listed, as sequenced in a study of regulatory T cells in long-lasting Graves disease. Specified time point: newly diagnosed GD, antithyroid drugs for less than 3 months. PBMC-derived RNA was used for the TCR library. Both iRepertoire HTBI primers and Arm-PCR of CDR3 regions were used to build the TCR beta libraries. MiXCR was run by TCRdb on the multiplex PCR reads, yielding one entry per CDR3 protein. The data contain approximately 250,000 distinct CDR3 sequences, 15% to 20% of them singletons. Here the sequenced sample was peripheral blood mononuclear cells (PBMCs), taken at new diagnosis, from a patient treated with antithyroid drugs. These receptors came from a female donor with Graves disease.

This clonotype was counted many times. The chain has TRBV6-2 or TRBV6-3 and TRBJ2-5; TRBD2 is a possible D gene (7 bases). CDR1 and CDR2 (germline): MNHEY, SVGEGT. Trimming took off 5 bases at V and 4 bases at J, with 14 bases between the two ends. The CDR3 totals 14 residues. DNA for the CDR3: TGTGCCAGCAGTCCAAGGGGGGGGGGAGAGACCCAGTACTTC. It yields the protein CASSPRGGGETQYF.

The chain combines TRBV2 with TRBJ1-5; D perhaps matches TRBD1 (6 bases). Trimming shortened V by 6 bases and J by 0 bases, and 21 bases separated the two germline ends. The CDR3 sequence is 18 residues long. From germline, CDR1 is SNHLY and CDR2 FYNNEI. CDR3 sequence reads: CASSEQGPRTFSNQPQHF. In DNA form, the CDR3 reads TGTGCCAGCAGCGAACAGGGACCCAGGACCTTTAGCAATCAGCCCCAGCATTTT.

This clonotype occurred many times. This chain connects TRBV7-8 to TRBJ2-7, with a possible D match to TRBD1 (5 bases). There are 15 residues in the CDR3. V lost 3 bases and J lost 0, with 12 bases in between. From germline, CDR1 is SGHVS and CDR2 FQNEAQ. The CDR3 region is CASSFTGRSSYEQYF. The CDR3 region has the DNA TGTGCCAGCAGCTTCACAGGACGGAGCTCCTACGAGCAGTACTTC.

This clonotype was recorded many times. The V call is TRBV11-3, the J call TRBJ2-5, with D tentatively TRBD1 (6 bases). Trimming pared 5 bases from V and 5 bases from J, leaving 18 bases between. Germline CDR1 and CDR2: SGHNT and YENEEA. The CDR3 runs 15 residues. The CDR3 is CASSPRAQRGETQYF. CDR3 nucleotides: TGTGCCAGCAGCCCCCGGGCTCAGAGGGGGGAGACCCAGTACTTC.

The sample holds many counts of this clonotype. The J gene is TRBJ2-3, the V gene TRBV7-2, with D uncertain. Germline CDR1 and CDR2: SGHTA and FQGNSA. This CDR3 has 13 residues. The V end was cut by 1 base, the J end by 5 bases, with 7 bases between. This CDR3 reads CASSLGMGDTQYF. CDR3 coding DNA: TGTGCCAGCAGCTTAGGAATGGGAGATACGCAGTATTTT.

This clonotype was picked up many times. This chain connects TRBV2 to TRBJ2-3, with D unclear. CDR1 is SNHLY and CDR2 is FYNNEI in the germline V gene. V was cut by 6 bases and J by 0 bases, with 10 bases left in between. The CDR3 is 14 amino acids. The CDR3 nucleotides read TGTGCCAGCAGATTTGGGCCCAGCACAGATACGCAGTATTTT. It encodes CASRFGPSTDTQYF.

In its sample, this clonotype was seen many times. The chain links TRBV20-1 to TRBJ2-1; D unclear. Trimming stripped 3 bases from V and 10 bases from J, with 16 bases between. CDR1 DFQATT and CDR2 SNEGSKA come from the germline V gene (reference sequence). This CDR3 has 13 residues. CDR3 nucleotide sequence: TGCAGTGCTAGCCTCAACCTGCTATCGGAGCAGTTCTTC. Encoded protein: CSASLNLLSEQFF.

The rearrangement joins TRBV12-3 or TRBV12-4 to TRBJ2-1, with TRBD2 matching 14 bases. The junction had 10 bases not matched to a gene; V was cut back by 6 bases and J by 0 bases. CDR3 length: 19 amino acids. CDR3 DNA: TGTGCCAGCAGCGGATCCGGGACTAGCGGGAGTGGCTCCTACAATGAGCAGTTCTTC. It is translated as CASSGSGTSGSGSYNEQFF.

This clonotype has at least ten counts. V gene TRBV18 combines with J gene TRBJ2-1, with 9 bases lining up with TRBD2. The DNA end is more similar to TRBJ2-5, so the J call may be wrong. In germline, CDR1 is KGHSH, CDR2 LQKENI. The CDR3 length is 14 residues. CDR3 sequence (DNA): TGTGCCAGCTCTCTTAGCGGGAGCGAGGAGACCCAGTACTTC. It yields the protein CASSLSGSEETQYF.

This clonotype was detected many times. This rearrangement joins TRBV7-8 to TRBJ2-3; no definite D call. V lost 1 base, J lost 5 bases, and 7 bases lay in between. CDR1 is SGHVS and CDR2 is FQNEAQ in the germline V gene. The CDR3 extends over 13 amino acids. The CDR3 coding sequence is TGTGCCAGCAGCTTAGGGATGGTAGATACGCAGTATTTT. This encodes CASSLGMVDTQYF.

This rearrangement joins TRBV27 to TRBJ2-3, with TRBD2 matching 7 bases. This CDR3 is built from 15 residues. The V gene end was trimmed by 2 bases and the J gene end by 2 bases; junction bases not matched to a gene: 4. Germline V lookup: CDR1 MNHEY, CDR2 SMNVEV (reference sequence). CDR3 in DNA: TGTGCCAGCAGTTTAAAGGGAGGGATCACAGATACGCAGTATTTT. Amino acid sequence: CASSLKGGITDTQYF.

This clonotype came up many times. The chain combines TRBV3-1 with TRBJ2-1; 7 bases agree with TRBD1. V was clipped by 5 bases and J by 8 bases; unmatched bases: 3. In germline, CDR1 is LGHDT, CDR2 YNNKEL (reference sequence). This CDR3 comprises 12 residues. CDR3 sequence (DNA): TGTGCCAGCAGCGACAGGGTCGATGAGCAGTTCTTC. Its protein is CASSDRVDEQFF.

Ten or more counts support this clonotype. The V gene is TRBV10-2, the J gene TRBJ1-5; maybe TRBD1 (6 bases). The CDR3 consists of 15 residues. CDR1 and CDR2 (germline): WSHSY, SAAADI. Trimming cost V 6 bases and J 0 bases, with 12 bases left between them. The CDR3 DNA is TGCGCCAGCAGGGGGGACAACTATAGCAATCAGCCCCAGCATTTT. This gives the protein CASRGDNYSNQPQHF.

Concerning this clonotype: A far larger clone is off by one base, so a read error is likely. The chain is built from TRBV27 and TRBJ2-5; a possible D gene is TRBD2 (6 bases). V lost 5 bases and J 2 bases, leaving 15 bases between the germline ends. Germline assignment: CDR1 MNHEY and CDR2 SMNVEV (reference sequence). The CDR3 is 15 residues long. Here the CDR3 reads CASSDLSGDQETQYF. The CDR3 DNA reads TGTGCCAGCAGTGATTTATCGGGGGATCAAGAGACCCAGTACTTC.